This T cell receptor (beta chain) stems from a study of blood T cell repertoires in COVID-19. Per the germline V gene, CDR1 is SGHDT and CDR2 is YYEEEE. V dropped 0 bases and J dropped 6 bases, with 17 bases sitting between them. This CDR3 contains 16 residues. Per the original methods: Reference gene primer amplification gave estimated nucleated cell counts. The data were produced by immunoSEQ multiplex PCR, yet TCRdb's version contains in-frame clones alone and is incomplete. V, J and clone size were drawn from that table, and D and trimming were deduced from the DNA. The data contain roughly 400,000 clones, 85% to 90% of them seen just once; the ten biggest clones take up around 1.1%. This clone occurred once.

The rearrangement joins TRBV5-6 to TRBJ2-3, with D possibly matching TRBD2 (6 bases). Sequences were obtained from PBMCs or T cells enriched from blood (not recorded which). The receptor was derived from a man aged 30-40 years who had recovered from COVID-19. The CDR3 DNA reads as TGTGCCAGCAGCTTGGGGGGAGGTAGGGGTCCGGATACGCAGTATTTT. This sequence encodes CASSLGGGRGPDTQYF.